This T cell receptor beta chain was profiled in a study of blood T cell repertoires in COVID-19. Across the study: The origin of the acute and convalescent COVID-19 samples was the United States, Italy and Spain. T cells, B-cell-depleted T cells, or PBMCs provided the cDNA or gDNA that served as material.

Original data processing: Reference gene primer amplification in the assay estimated nucleated cell counts. Only in-frame clones appear in the TCRdb table, and some are missing; sequencing was by immunoSEQ multiplex PCR. That table is the source of V, J and clone size, and D and trimming were worked out from the DNA. The data show approximately 240,000 clones, just under 85% seen once. After removal of 3 bases from V and 6 bases from J, the junction contained 3 bases not matched to a gene. Germline V gene lookup returns CDR1 KGHDR and CDR2 SFDVKD. The CDR3 sequence is 14 residues long. Sequencing was done on a sample of peripheral blood. The V call is TRBV24-1, the J call TRBJ2-7; 11 positions agree with TRBD1. This TCR came from a woman in her sixties with active or convalescent COVID-19. DNA of the CDR3: TGTGCCACCAGTGATGGGGACAGGGGGGGCGAGCAGTACTTC. Translated: CATSDGDRGGEQYF.